The 21 T cell receptor beta chains in this list originate from one sample, sequenced in a study of T cell responses to AZD1222 COVID-19 vaccine. Profiled with immunoSEQ multiplex PCR; TCRdb holds only in-frame clones, not every one. The sample lists some 84,000 clones, around 90% occurring once. The source was peripheral blood, collected 28 days after the second AZD1222 dose. The receptors here all came from an adult who received the AZD1222 COVID-19 vaccine.

The rearrangement uses TRBV2 and TRBJ1-4, with 11 bases aligning to TRBD1. Germline CDR1 is SNHLY and CDR2 is FYNNEI. V lost 1 base and J lost 10; bases outside the gene matches: 5. The CDR3 extends over 15 amino acids. The CDR3 sequence is CASSEGTGGFGKLFF. CDR3 nucleotides: TGTGCCAGCAGTGAAGGGACAGGGGGCTTTGGAAAACTGTTTTTT.

V gene TRBV3-1 (or the pseudogene TRBV3-2) combines with J gene TRBJ1-1; 8 bases line up with TRBD1. J was trimmed by 1 base and V by 2 bases; bases with no gene match: 0. Germline V gives CDR1 LGHDT, CDR2 YNNKEL (reference sequence). This CDR3 has 14 residues. In DNA form, the CDR3 reads TGTGCCAGCAGCCAAACAGGGGGGAACACTGAAGCTTTCTTT. It codes for CASSQTGGNTEAFF.

The V and J genes are TRBV19 and TRBJ2-7; 12 nucleotides match TRBD2. The CDR3 consists of 13 residues. The V and J ends lost 7 bases and 9 bases, in that order; junction bases with no gene match: 7. CDR1 is LNHDA and CDR2 is SQIVND in the germline V gene (reference sequence). CDR3 protein: CASTLTSGGPQYF. The CDR3 DNA reads as TGTGCCAGTACCTTGACTAGCGGGGGCCCGCAGTACTTC.

The chain joins TRBV5-6 to TRBJ2-7; the D call may be TRBD1 or TRBD2 (5 bases each). The V end lost 3 bases, the J end lost 7 bases, and 14 bases lay between the germline ends. The germline V gene encodes CDR1 SGHDT and CDR2 YYEEEE. This CDR3 has 13 amino acids. The CDR3 spells CASSWGPPGEQYF. CDR3 bases: TGTGCCAGCAGCTGGGGACCCCCGGGGGAGCAGTACTTC.

This chain uses TRBV5-1 with TRBJ1-4, with 7 nucleotides matching TRBD1. V was pared by 3 bases and J by 3 bases, with 5 bases of the junction left unmatched. Germline V gene data show CDR1 as SGHRS and CDR2 as YFSETQ. There are 15 residues in the CDR3. The chain's CDR3 is CASSSTGAANEKLFF. CDR3 sequence (DNA): TGCGCCAGCAGCTCCACAGGGGCAGCTAATGAAAAACTGTTTTTT.

The rearrangement uses TRBV24-1 and TRBJ2-5; D not certain. This CDR3 is built from 12 residues. The V gene lost 5 bases and the J gene lost 5 bases, with 8 bases spanning the gap. Per the germline V gene, CDR1 is KGHDR and CDR2 is SFDVKD. The chain's CDR3 is CATSVGSETQYF. CDR3 in DNA: TGTGCCACCAGTGTCGGGTCGGAGACCCAGTACTTC.

The chain uses TRBV6-5 and TRBJ2-3; tentatively, D is TRBD2 (7 bases). Per the germline V gene, CDR1 is MNHEY and CDR2 is SVGAGI. V lost 8 bases and J 6 bases, leaving 18 bases between the germline ends. The CDR3 is 14 residues long. CDR3 in DNA: TGTGCCAGCCGTAGGGGGAGGGGAGGGGATACGCAGTATTTT. Translating gives CASRRGRGGDTQYF.

This clone was counted only a few times. One end of the junction is discordant with germline, which a read error may explain. This rearrangement joins TRBV6-1 to TRBJ1-2; D remains ambiguous. The CDR3 extends over 13 amino acids. Germline CDR1 reads MNHNS; CDR2 reads SASEGT. The CDR3 region has the DNA TGTGCCAGCAGGGAAGGACCATCGTTGGGCTACACCTTC. It encodes CASREGPSLGYTF.

By sample fraction, this clone is large. The chain joins TRBV7-6 to TRBJ1-1, with 11 bases identical to TRBD1. This CDR3 region has 17 residues. With 5 bases clipped from V and 3 bases from J, the junction kept 11 bases outside the gene matches. CDR1 SGHVS and CDR2 FNYEAQ come from the germline V gene. The CDR3 reads CASSRRTGGFGDTEAFF. The CDR3 DNA is TGTGCCAGCAGCCGAAGGACAGGGGGCTTTGGGGACACTGAAGCTTTCTTT.

The chain links TRBV6-5 to TRBJ2-5, with D uncertain. Germline V gene sequence: CDR1 MNHEY, CDR2 SVGAGI. V lost 2 bases to trimming and J lost 0 bases, with 13 bases between them. The CDR3 consists of 16 residues. CDR3 residues: CASSYALAGNQETQYF. The CDR3 coding sequence is TGTGCCAGCAGTTACGCCCTGGCCGGCAACCAAGAGACCCAGTACTTC.

The chain joins TRBV7-8 to TRBJ2-7; maybe TRBD1 (6 bases). Trimming shortened V by 5 bases and J by 2 bases, and 13 bases separated the two germline ends. Germline CDR1 reads SGHVS; CDR2 reads FQNEAQ. The CDR3 is 14 residues long. Here the CDR3 DNA reads TGTGCCAGCAGCCGTACAGGGAATGCCTACGAGCAGTACTTC. Translated, it gives CASSRTGNAYEQYF. The whole variable domain, remainder taken from reference TRBV7-8 and TRBJ2-7, is GAGVSQSPRYKVAKRGQDVALRCDPISGHVSLFWYQQALGQGPEFLTYFQNEAQLDKSGLPSDRFFAERPEGSVSTLKIQRTQQEDSAVYLCASSRTGNAYEQYFGPGTRLTVT.

V gene TRBV7-3 combines with J gene TRBJ1-1; D remains ambiguous. Trimming shortened V by 6 bases and J by 0 bases, and 11 bases separated the two germline ends. This CDR3 contains 14 residues. From germline, CDR1 is SGHTA and CDR2 FQGTGA. CDR3 coding DNA: TGTGCCAGCAGGCTGGACGGGTTGAACACTGAAGCTTTCTTT. This gives the protein CASRLDGLNTEAFF. Using reference TRBV7-3 and TRBJ1-1 for the parts outside the CDR3, the full variable domain is GAGVSQTPSNKVTEKGKYVELRCDPISGHTALYWYRQSLGQGPEFLIYFQGTGAADDSGLPNDRFFAVRPEGSVSTLKIQRTERGDSAVYLCASRLDGLNTEAFFGQGTRLTVV.

The gene calls are TRBV7-2 and TRBJ2-2, with D possibly being TRBD1 (6 bases). From germline, CDR1 is SGHTA and CDR2 FQGNSA. V was clipped by 2 bases and J by 4 bases, with 14 bases between them. CDR3 size: 16 residues. The CDR3 coding sequence is TGTGCCAGCAGCTTAATGCAGGGGTCGGGCACCGGGGAGCTGTTTTTT. Protein product: CASSLMQGSGTGELFF.

The sample holds a few counts of this clone. The chain carries TRBV19 and TRBJ1-6; D might be TRBD1 (5 bases). Deletions cut 5 bases from V and 7 bases from J, with 9 bases between. Germline assignment: CDR1 LNHDA and CDR2 SQIVND (reference sequence). The CDR3 spans 13 residues. The CDR3 nucleotides are TGTGCCAGTAGTTTGACAGCAAATTCACCCCTCCACTTT. It translates to CASSLTANSPLHF. The variable domain in full, completed from reference TRBV19 and TRBJ1-6, reads DGGITQSPKYLFRKEGQNVTLSCEQNLNHDAMYWYRQDPGQGLRLIYYSQIVNDFQKGDIAEGYSVSREKKESFPLTVTSAQKNPTAFYLCASSLTANSPLHFGNGTRLTVT.

The rearrangement links TRBV15 to TRBJ2-1, with D perhaps matching TRBD2 (7 bases). Trimming removed 6 bases from V and 9 bases from J, with 18 bases in between. From germline, CDR1 is LNHNV and CDR2 YYDKDF (reference sequence). This CDR3 region has 14 residues. Written as DNA, the CDR3 is TGTGCCACCAGAGGAGTGGGGGGGCAGGGTGAGCAGTTCTTC. Translated: CATRGVGGQGEQFF.

The rearrangement joins TRBV18 to TRBJ2-5; 11 bases are a match to TRBD2. Germline lookup yields CDR1 KGHSH and CDR2 LQKENI. The length of the CDR3 is 16 residues. The trim removed 3 bases at V and 6 bases at J, leaving 9 bases unmatched. As DNA, the CDR3 is TGTGCCAGCTCACCCTCCCTAGCGGGGGGCGAAAAGACCCAGTACTTC. Translation: CASSPSLAGGEKTQYF.

The CDR3 bases are TGTGCCAGCAGCAACGGGTTCCCTAATGAAAAACTGTTTTTT. Translating it yields CASSNGFPNEKLFF. V is TRBV14 and J is TRBJ1-4; D gene uncertain. This CDR3 comprises 14 residues. Germline V gene lookup returns CDR1 SGHDN and CDR2 FVKESK. Trimming cost V 5 bases and J 3 bases, with 10 bases left between them.

The V gene is TRBV9, the J gene TRBJ2-2, with 10 positions matching TRBD2. V lost 2 bases, J lost 5 bases, and 6 bases stayed unmatched. Germline V gene sequence: CDR1 SGDLS, CDR2 YYNGEE. CDR3 size: 16 residues. CDR3: CASSVTPAGGTGELFF. The DNA of the CDR3 is TGTGCCAGCAGCGTGACCCCAGCGGGGGGGACCGGGGAGCTGTTTTTT.

The genes are TRBV15 and TRBJ2-2; no clear D. The V and J ends lost 0 bases and 4 bases respectively, with 3 bases between them. The CDR3 runs to 13 residues. Germline V lookup: CDR1 LNHNV, CDR2 YYDKDF (reference sequence). CDR3 DNA: TGTGCCACCAGCAGAGATGTCACCGGGGAGCTGTTTTTT. It codes for CATSRDVTGELFF.

The genes are TRBV28 and TRBJ2-7, with D possibly called TRBD1 or TRBD2 (5 bases each). Germline CDR1 is MDHEN and CDR2 is SYDVKM. The ends were cut back, 3 bases at V and 6 bases at J, with 18 bases in the middle. The CDR3 is 15 amino acids. In DNA form, the CDR3 reads TGTGCCAGCAGTTTGCGACAGACTATTTATTCCGAGCAGTACTTC. Protein product: CASSLRQTIYSEQYF. The entire variable domain, with the rest obtained from reference TRBV28 and TRBJ2-7, is as follows: DVKVTQSSRYLVKRTGEKVFLECVQDMDHENMFWYRQDPGLGLRLIYFSYDVKMKEKGDIPEGYSVSREKKERFSLILESASTNQTSMYLCASSLRQTIYSEQYFGPGTRLTVT.

The chain recombines TRBV7-8 with TRBJ2-1, with TRBD2 as a possible D gene (5 bases). The CDR3 sequence is 14 residues long. V was cut by 8 bases and J by 8 bases, with 19 bases left in between. Germline values: CDR1 SGHVS, CDR2 FQNEAQ. The CDR3, as DNA: TGTGCCAGCTTGGAAGGAGGATCAAGCGATGAGCAGTTCTTC. This encodes CASLEGGSSDEQFF.